A single sample is the source of the 5 T cell receptor beta chains below, sequenced in a study of blood T cell repertoires in COVID-19 (dated by TCRdb to 2019 to 2021). Receptors were amplified or captured by the immunoSEQ multiplex PCR assay. TCRdb took over this immuneACCESS table, retaining in-frame rearrangements with V and J assigned. Such tables are incomplete; in checked studies, under half of the missing clones stem from an unresolved V gene, and the remainder is unexplained. The sample data list approximately 250,000 clones, and approximately 80% of these were observed just once. Of the sample, approximately 16% is held by the ten largest clones. Material: PBMCs or T cells enriched from blood (not recorded which). These TCRs come from a man between 35 and 55 years old who had recovered from COVID-19.

The rearrangement uses TRBV28 and TRBJ1-2, with D perhaps matching TRBD1 (6 bases). The CDR3 length is 15 residues. Trimming removed 4 bases from V and 4 bases from J, with 16 bases in between. Germline CDR1 and CDR2: MDHEN and SYDVKM. In DNA form, the CDR3 reads TGTGCCAGCAGTTCATATCCACAGGGCGGCTATGGCTACACCTTC. Translation: CASSSYPQGGYGYTF.

CDR3 protein: CASMERGLWNEKLFF. CDR3 nucleotide sequence: TGTGCCAGTATGGAAAGGGGGCTTTGGAATGAAAAACTGTTTTTT. This chain connects TRBV19 to TRBJ1-4; 7 nucleotides line up with TRBD1. The germline V gene encodes CDR1 LNHDA and CDR2 SQIVND (reference sequence). This CDR3 spans 15 amino acids. V lost 7 bases, J lost 5 bases, and 10 bases stayed unmatched.

Comments on this clone: Other DNA sequences in this sample translate to the same CDR3. CDR3 protein: CASSQAGNQPQHF. CDR3 DNA: TGTGCCAGCAGCCAAGCCGGGAATCAGCCCCAGCATTTT. The rearrangement links TRBV3-1 (or the pseudogene TRBV3-2) to TRBJ1-5; D is undetermined. Germline CDR1 is LGHDT and CDR2 is YNNKEL (reference sequence). V was trimmed by 1 base and J by 4 bases, leaving 5 bases between them. The CDR3 has 13 residues.

This sequence joins TRBV7-8 and TRBJ2-5; possible D gene TRBD1, 6 bases. The CDR3 is 14 residues long. V was shortened by 5 bases and J by 3 bases, with 13 bases between the two germline ends. In germline, CDR1 is SGHVS, CDR2 FQNEAQ. CDR3 DNA sequence: TGTGCCAGCAGCAAGTCCGGACAGAAAGAGACCCAGTACTTC. Residues: CASSKSGQKETQYF. The full variable domain, in which reference TRBV7-8 and TRBJ2-5 provide the parts outside the CDR3, is GAGVSQSPRYKVAKRGQDVALRCDPISGHVSLFWYQQALGQGPEFLTYFQNEAQLDKSGLPSDRFFAERPEGSVSTLKIQRTQQEDSAVYLCASSKSGQKETQYFGPGTRLLVL.

This clone came up a few times. The V gene is TRBV20-1, the J gene TRBJ1-1; the D gene is possibly TRBD1 (5 bases). The CDR3 totals 11 residues. Germline values: CDR1 DFQATT, CDR2 SNEGSKA (reference sequence). The CDR3 nucleotides read TGCAGACTACAGGAGACCACTGAAGCTTTCTTT. Amino acid sequence: CRLQETTEAFF.